Presented here are 26 T cell receptor beta chains from one specimen sequenced in a study of blood T cell repertoires in COVID-19. Repertoires were generated with immunoSEQ multiplex PCR, while TCRdb's copy carries only in-frame clones and drops some. The repertoire holds approximately 530,000 clones, with approximately 88% as singletons. Sequenced material: peripheral blood. These receptors were obtained from a woman between 45 and 65 years old with COVID-19, enrolled during active disease.

This chain links TRBV23-1 with TRBJ2-6, with 7 nucleotides matching TRBD1. TRBV23-1 is an ORF, with its function uncertain. With V trimmed by 6 bases and J by 4 bases, 6 bases remained unmatched. The CDR3 contains 15 residues. In DNA, the CDR3 is TGCGCCAGCAGATTCAGGGGGACCGGGGCCAACGTCCTGACTTTC. As protein: CASRFRGTGANVLTF.

The chain recombines TRBV5-5 with TRBJ1-2, with D uncertain. V shed 0 bases and J shed 0 bases, with 6 bases lying between them. Looked up from germline, CDR1 is SGHKS and CDR2 is YYEKEE (reference sequence). The length of the CDR3 is 14 residues. CDR3 residues: CASSLGASNYGYTF. DNA of the CDR3: TGTGCCAGCAGCTTGGGGGCCTCTAACTATGGCTACACCTTC.

This chain links TRBV5-4 with TRBJ1-2; D is possibly TRBD1 (6 bases). The CDR3 is 15 amino acids. V was shortened by 5 bases and J by 3 bases, with 17 bases between the two germline ends. The V gene's germline CDR1 is SGHNT and CDR2 YYREEE (reference sequence). The CDR3 loop reads CASSRSSGTYYGYTF. The CDR3 DNA follows: TGTGCCAGCAGTCGAAGTTCAGGGACATACTATGGCTACACCTTC.

The genes are TRBV7-3 and TRBJ1-1; possible D gene TRBD1, 5 bases. Germline CDR1 is SGHTA and CDR2 is FQGTGA. The CDR3 has 14 residues. Trimming shortened V by 5 bases and J by 5 bases, and 15 bases separated the two germline ends. The CDR3 region has the DNA TGTGCCAGCAGCCCGTCGGGGGAGGGGACTGAAGCTTTCTTT. Residues: CASSPSGEGTEAFF.

The genes are TRBV6-6 and TRBJ1-4; D remains unclear. The CDR3 spans 11 residues. Trimming removed 7 bases from V and 6 bases from J, with 6 bases in between. The germline V gene encodes CDR1 MNHNY and CDR2 SVGAGI (reference sequence). The CDR3 is CASTQDEKLFF. In nucleotides, the CDR3 is TGTGCCAGCACCCAGGATGAAAAACTGTTTTTT.

This chain connects TRBV10-1 to TRBJ2-1; 10 positions agree with TRBD2. Per germline, CDR1 WNHNN and CDR2 SYGVQD (reference sequence). CDR3 length: 16 residues. Trimming took 7 bases from V and 5 from J; bases not matched to a gene: 11. DNA for the CDR3: TGCGCCAGCACCCCGTCGGGGCTAGCGGGGGACAATGAGCAGTTCTTC. Encoded protein: CASTPSGLAGDNEQFF.

A word on this clone: The same CDR3 arises from other DNA sequences in this sample as well. DNA of the CDR3: TGTGCCATCAGTGAAGGCGGCTCTGGAAACACCATATATTTT. Protein sequence: CAISEGGSGNTIYF. The chain has TRBV10-3 and TRBJ1-3; D not resolved. This CDR3 is built from 14 residues. Trimming shortened V by 3 bases and J by 0 bases, and 6 bases separated the two germline ends. Germline V gives CDR1 ENHRY, CDR2 SYGVKD.

This chain joins TRBV6-6 and TRBJ1-4; 7 bases match TRBD1. The length of the CDR3 is 17 residues. Trimming at V came to 5 bases and at J to 6 bases, leaving 15 bases not matched to a gene. Per the germline V gene, CDR1 is MNHNY and CDR2 is SVGAGI (reference sequence). The CDR3 region has the DNA TGTGCCAGCAGTCCCGATGGGACAGCCAGAACCGATGAAAAACTGTTTTTT. Its translation is CASSPDGTARTDEKLFF.

This clone appeared once. V gene TRBV2 combines with J gene TRBJ2-3; possible D gene TRBD2, 5 bases. Trimming stripped 2 bases from V and 2 bases from J, with 11 bases between. Germline V gene data show CDR1 as SNHLY and CDR2 as FYNNEI. The CDR3 loop spans 15 amino acids. CDR3 nucleotide sequence: TGTGCCAGCAGTGAAACTGGGAGACCCACAGATACGCAGTATTTT. This encodes CASSETGRPTDTQYF.

This chain connects TRBV6-1 to TRBJ1-1; a weak D match, TRBD1 (5 bases). The CDR3 loop spans 14 amino acids. V dropped 0 bases and J dropped 5 bases, with 10 bases sitting between them. Germline assignment: CDR1 MNHNS and CDR2 SASEGT. CDR3 DNA sequence: TGTGCCAGCAGTGAAGCGCTTTCAGGGACTGAAGCTTTCTTT. Translation: CASSEALSGTEAFF.

As DNA, the CDR3 is TGCGCCAGCAGCTTGCGGACAGGGACAGATTCACCCCTCCACTTT. It specifies CASSLRTGTDSPLHF. V is TRBV5-1 and J is TRBJ1-6; 8 positions agree with TRBD1. The length of the CDR3 is 15 residues. Germline loops: CDR1 SGHRS, CDR2 YFSETQ. Trimming at V came to 1 base and at J to 8 bases, leaving 5 bases not matched to a gene.

V gene TRBV6-5 combines with J gene TRBJ1-2; D gene ambiguous. CDR1 is MNHEY and CDR2 is SVGAGI in the germline V gene. This CDR3 spans 14 amino acids. Trimming pared 7 bases from V and 0 bases from J, leaving 12 bases between. The CDR3 DNA reads as TGTGCCAGCACGTCCACACCGACTAACTATGGCTACACCTTC. Its translation is CASTSTPTNYGYTF.

V and J are TRBV7-8 and TRBJ1-1, with 7 bases identical to TRBD1. Per germline, CDR1 SGHVS and CDR2 FQNEAQ. Trimming took 5 bases from V and 1 from J; bases not matched to a gene: 10. The CDR3 consists of 16 residues. The CDR3 reads CASSPDRGRRNTEAFF. CDR3 nucleotides: TGTGCCAGCAGCCCAGATAGGGGGCGGCGGAACACTGAAGCTTTCTTT.

Only one count was recorded for this clone. The V call is TRBV19, the J call TRBJ2-5; maybe TRBD2 (6 bases). V was shortened by 6 bases and J by 1 base, with 18 bases between the two germline ends. Germline lookup yields CDR1 LNHDA and CDR2 SQIVND (reference sequence). CDR3 length equals 16 residues. The chain's CDR3 is CASSRRDLAPQETQYF. The DNA of the CDR3 is TGTGCCAGTAGCAGGCGGGACCTAGCCCCCCAAGAGACCCAGTACTTC.

The rearrangement uses TRBV5-1 and TRBJ1-1; D call uncertain. The V and J ends lost 4 bases and 9 bases respectively, with 13 bases between them. The CDR3 runs to 12 residues. The V gene's germline CDR1 is SGHRS and CDR2 YFSETQ. The CDR3 region is CASSEGGRQAFF. The CDR3 DNA is TGCGCCAGCAGCGAGGGTGGGCGCCAAGCTTTCTTT. Complete variable domain (other parts from reference TRBV5-1 and TRBJ1-1): KAGVTQTPRYLIKTRGQQVTLSCSPISGHRSVSWYQQTPGQGLQFLFEYFSETQRNKGNFPGRFSGRQFSNSRSEMNVSTLELGDSALYLCASSEGGRQAFFGQGTRLTVV.

This clone came up a few times. The V call is TRBV6-5, the J call TRBJ1-3; 9 bases are shared with TRBD1. J gave up 4 bases and V 0 bases, and 4 bases lay outside the gene matches. Germline V lookup: CDR1 MNHEY, CDR2 SVGAGI. CDR3 size: 16 residues. DNA of the CDR3: TGTGCCAGCAGTTACTCGGGACAGGGACCCGGAAACACCATATATTTT. Translated: CASSYSGQGPGNTIYF.

This clone was recorded a few times. This sequence joins TRBV24-1 and TRBJ2-2; TRBD1 might be the D (6 bases). From germline, CDR1 is KGHDR and CDR2 SFDVKD. V lost 5 bases and J lost 3, with 15 bases in between. The CDR3 length is 16 residues. CDR3 nucleotides: TGTGCCACCAGTGGCTTGGGGGCAGGGGACACCGGGGAGCTGTTTTTT. This sequence encodes CATSGLGAGDTGELFF.

The chain is built from TRBV13 and TRBJ2-1, with TRBD2 matching over 8 bases. Germline CDR1 reads PRHDT; CDR2 reads FYEKMQ (reference sequence). The CDR3 is 16 amino acids. Germline trimming cut 5 bases from V and 4 bases from J; bases unmatched to any gene: 10. CDR3 protein: CASSPKGSGVYNEQFF. The CDR3 coding sequence is TGTGCCAGCAGCCCGAAAGGTAGCGGGGTTTACAATGAGCAGTTCTTC.

This chain uses TRBV10-1 with TRBJ1-5; possibly TRBD1 for D (5 bases). The CDR3 totals 14 residues. V gave up 6 bases and J gave up 1 base, with 10 bases separating them. CDR1 is WNHNN, CDR2 SYGVQD, per germline (reference sequence). Written as DNA, the CDR3 is TGCGCCAGCAGAGGGGTGTCGAGCAATCAGCCCCAGCATTTT. It yields the protein CASRGVSSNQPQHF.

The chain joins TRBV30 to TRBJ2-1, with 11 bases matching TRBD2. CDR3 size: 13 residues. V lost 5 bases, J lost 7 bases, and 4 bases stayed unmatched. The germline gives CDR1 GTSNPN, CDR2 SVGIG (reference sequence). CDR3 sequence (DNA): TGTGCCTGGGATAGCGGGGGGGCTAATGAGCAGTTCTTC. Translated, it gives CAWDSGGANEQFF.

The chain joins TRBV18 to TRBJ2-2; 8 nucleotides match TRBD1. The CDR3 sequence is 15 residues long. V was clipped by 8 bases and J by 4 bases; unmatched bases: 9. In germline, CDR1 is KGHSH, CDR2 LQKENI. The CDR3, as DNA: TGTGCCAGCCCCATCGACGGGACAGGCACCGGGGAGCTGTTTTTT. It yields the protein CASPIDGTGTGELFF.

This chain links TRBV5-1 with TRBJ1-6; D is unresolved. CDR3 size: 14 residues. Trimming left V 4 bases short and J 5 bases short, with 10 bases between. Germline lookup yields CDR1 SGHRS and CDR2 YFSETQ. The CDR3 is CASSAGIDNSPLHF. DNA of the CDR3: TGCGCCAGCAGCGCCGGGATAGATAATTCACCCCTCCACTTT. The variable domain in full, completed from reference TRBV5-1 and TRBJ1-6, reads KAGVTQTPRYLIKTRGQQVTLSCSPISGHRSVSWYQQTPGQGLQFLFEYFSETQRNKGNFPGRFSGRQFSNSRSEMNVSTLELGDSALYLCASSAGIDNSPLHFGNGTRLTVT.

The chain couples TRBV12-1 to TRBJ2-7; the listed D gene, TRBD1, was not tested against the DNA. TRBV12-1 is listed as a pseudogene. The CDR3 is 15 amino acids. For the CDR3, the DNA is TGTGCCAGCTCACGGACGCCCCAGGGCCCCTACGAGCAGTACTTC. Translated, it gives CASSRTPQGPYEQYF.

The rearrangement uses TRBV29-1 and TRBJ1-6; a possible D gene is TRBD1 (5 bases). Germline V lookup: CDR1 SQVTM, CDR2 ANQGSEA. Trimming removed 7 bases at V and 8 bases at J, with 15 bases between. The length of the CDR3 is 13 residues. The chain's CDR3 is CSASRDRDSPLHF. DNA for the CDR3: TGCAGCGCTAGCAGAGACAGAGATTCACCCCTCCACTTT.

The chain combines TRBV5-4 with TRBJ2-1; 10 bases match TRBD1. This CDR3 has 15 residues. Looked up from germline, CDR1 is SGHNT and CDR2 is YYREEE (reference sequence). Germline trimming cut 2 bases from V and 4 bases from J; bases unmatched to any gene: 3. CDR3 sequence reads: CASSFGTGDYNEQFF. CDR3 DNA sequence: TGTGCCAGCAGCTTCGGGACAGGGGATTACAATGAGCAGTTCTTC.

The rearrangement uses TRBV6-6 and TRBJ2-2; 8 nucleotides agree with TRBD1. Trimming took 5 bases from V and 5 from J; bases not matched to a gene: 10. Germline V lookup: CDR1 MNHNY, CDR2 SVGAGI (reference sequence). This CDR3 has 16 amino acids. DNA for the CDR3: TGTGCCAGCAGTCGACTGACAGGGGATGAAACCGGGGAGCTGTTTTTT. Translation: CASSRLTGDETGELFF.